The clone carrying this T cell receptor beta chain was counted between two and nine times. This record belongs to a study of T-cell reconstitution after alpha-beta-depleted transplantation in children. Unique molecular identifiers were incorporated during preparation of the TCRbeta library. TCRdb fed the PCR reads into MiXCR, producing one record per CDR3 protein. This table holds some 590,000 distinct CDR3 sequences, about 11% found once. The source was PBMCs from the stem cell graft donor, collected from the stem cell graft. The receptor was isolated from a human donor who donated a stem cell graft to a child with acute myeloid leukemia.

The CDR3 spells CASSRSSGISYEQYF. CDR3 bases: TGCGCCAGCAGCCGGTCTAGCGGGATCTCCTACGAGCAGTACTTC. The chain combines TRBV4-3 with TRBJ2-7; 9 bases map to TRBD2. Trimming took 4 bases from V and 0 from J; bases not matched to a gene: 4. The germline V gene has CDR1 LGHNA and CDR2 YSLEER. The CDR3 has 15 residues.